The source of this TCR beta chain is a study of cytomegalovirus exposure and HLA in healthy donors. General observations from the study: Immune exposure information comprised only CMV serostatus.

This clone was counted a single time. No antigen is known for it. Primers: 60 Vbeta forward and 13 Jbeta reverse. Repertoires were generated with immunoSEQ multiplex PCR, while TCRdb's copy carries only in-frame clones and drops some. The table has approximately 56,000 clones, roughly 72% seen once; the top ten hold around 21%. The receptor was derived from a woman between 45 and 60 years old in good health and CMV-seropositive. The material sequenced was PBMCs.

CDR3 sequence reads: CASSQDGGGSYEQYF. The CDR3 nucleotides read TGCGCCAGCAGCCAAGATGGGGGGGGGAGCTACGAGCAGTACTTC. This chain uses TRBV4-3 with TRBJ2-7; 7 bases are a match to TRBD2. Germline-derived CDR1 and CDR2 are LGHNA and YSLEER. With 0 bases clipped from V and 3 bases from J, the junction kept 5 bases outside the gene matches. The CDR3 contains 15 residues.